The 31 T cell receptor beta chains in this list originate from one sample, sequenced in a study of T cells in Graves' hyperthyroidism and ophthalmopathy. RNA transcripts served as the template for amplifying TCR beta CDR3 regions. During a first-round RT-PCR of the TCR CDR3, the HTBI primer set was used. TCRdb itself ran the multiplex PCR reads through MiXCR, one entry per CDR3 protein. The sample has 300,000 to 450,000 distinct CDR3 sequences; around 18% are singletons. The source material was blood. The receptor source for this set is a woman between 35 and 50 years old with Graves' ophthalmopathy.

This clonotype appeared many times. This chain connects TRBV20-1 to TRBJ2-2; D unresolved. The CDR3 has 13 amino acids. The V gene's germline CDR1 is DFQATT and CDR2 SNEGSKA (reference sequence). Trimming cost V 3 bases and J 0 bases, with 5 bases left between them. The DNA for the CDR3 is TGCAGTGCTAGGGCCTCGAACACCGGGGAGCTGTTTTTT. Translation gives CSARASNTGELFF.

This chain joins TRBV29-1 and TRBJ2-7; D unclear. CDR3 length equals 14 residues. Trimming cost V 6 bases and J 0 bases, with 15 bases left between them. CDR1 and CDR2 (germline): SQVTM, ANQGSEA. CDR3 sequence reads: CSVVYMMSSYEQYF. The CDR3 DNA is TGCAGCGTCGTTTATATGATGAGCTCCTACGAGCAGTACTTC.

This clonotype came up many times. DNA of the CDR3: TGTGCCATCAGTGTCGGCGCGAACACCGGGGAGCTGTTTTTT. It codes for CAISVGANTGELFF. This chain uses TRBV10-3 with TRBJ2-2; D gene unclear. From germline, CDR1 is ENHRY and CDR2 SYGVKD. The CDR3 contains 14 residues. The V end was cut by 4 bases, the J end by 0 bases, with 6 bases between.

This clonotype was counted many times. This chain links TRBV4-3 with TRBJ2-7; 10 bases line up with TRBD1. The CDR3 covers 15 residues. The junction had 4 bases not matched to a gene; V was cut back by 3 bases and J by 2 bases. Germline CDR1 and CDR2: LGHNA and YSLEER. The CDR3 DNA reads TGCGCCAGCAGCCAGGCGGACAGGGGGACCTACGAGCAGTACTTC. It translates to CASSQADRGTYEQYF.

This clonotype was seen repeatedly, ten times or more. CDR3 DNA: TGTGCCAGCAGCTTAGCGTGGCCGTACGAGCAGTACTTC. Translated: CASSLAWPYEQYF. This chain uses TRBV7-8 with TRBJ2-7; no clear D gene. This CDR3 spans 13 amino acids. Germline CDR1 SGHVS, CDR2 FQNEAQ. Trimming stripped 0 bases from V and 4 bases from J, with 7 bases between. The variable domain in full, with the rest retrieved from reference TRBV7-8 and TRBJ2-7, is GAGVSQSPRYKVAKRGQDVALRCDPISGHVSLFWYQQALGQGPEFLTYFQNEAQLDKSGLPSDRFFAERPEGSVSTLKIQRTQQEDSAVYLCASSLAWPYEQYFGPGTRLTVT.

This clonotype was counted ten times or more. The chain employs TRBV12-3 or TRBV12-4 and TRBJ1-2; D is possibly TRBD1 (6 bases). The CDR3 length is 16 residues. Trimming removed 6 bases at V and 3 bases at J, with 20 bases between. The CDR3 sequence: CASSPHRGGAYYGYTF. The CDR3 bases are TGTGCCAGCAGCCCCCATCGCGGGGGGGCGTACTATGGCTACACCTTC.

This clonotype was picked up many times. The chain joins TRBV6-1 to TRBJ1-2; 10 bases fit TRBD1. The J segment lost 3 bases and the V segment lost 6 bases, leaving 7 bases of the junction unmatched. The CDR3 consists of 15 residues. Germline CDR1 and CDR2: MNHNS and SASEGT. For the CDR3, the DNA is TGTGCCAGCAGCTCCGGACAGGGGGTACACTATGGCTACACCTTC. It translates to CASSSGQGVHYGYTF.

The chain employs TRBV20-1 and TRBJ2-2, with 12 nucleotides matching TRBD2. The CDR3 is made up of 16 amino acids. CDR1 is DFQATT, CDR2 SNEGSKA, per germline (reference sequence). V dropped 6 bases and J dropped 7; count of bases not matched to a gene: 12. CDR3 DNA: TGCAGTGCCTCGGCTAGCGGGAGGGCCTTGATCGGGGAGCTGTTTTTT. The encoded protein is CSASASGRALIGELFF.

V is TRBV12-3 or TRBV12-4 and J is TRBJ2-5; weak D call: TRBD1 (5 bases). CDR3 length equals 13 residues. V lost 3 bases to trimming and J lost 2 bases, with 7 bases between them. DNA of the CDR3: TGTGCCAGCAGTTTCAGGGCTCAAGAGACCCAGTACTTC. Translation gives CASSFRAQETQYF.

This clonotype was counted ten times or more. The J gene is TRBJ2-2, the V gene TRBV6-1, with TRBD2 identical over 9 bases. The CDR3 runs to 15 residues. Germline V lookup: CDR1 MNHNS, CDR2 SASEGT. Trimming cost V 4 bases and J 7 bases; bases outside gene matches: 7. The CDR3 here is CASSGGAGGHGELFF. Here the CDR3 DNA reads TGTGCCAGCAGTGGGGGTGCGGGAGGGCACGGGGAGCTGTTTTTT.

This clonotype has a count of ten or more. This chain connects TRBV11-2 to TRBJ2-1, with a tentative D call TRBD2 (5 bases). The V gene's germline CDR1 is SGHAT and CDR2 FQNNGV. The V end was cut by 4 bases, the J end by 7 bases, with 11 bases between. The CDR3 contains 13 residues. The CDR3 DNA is TGTGCCAGCAGCTCCGCTCGGGGAAATGAGCAGTTCTTC. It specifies CASSSARGNEQFF.

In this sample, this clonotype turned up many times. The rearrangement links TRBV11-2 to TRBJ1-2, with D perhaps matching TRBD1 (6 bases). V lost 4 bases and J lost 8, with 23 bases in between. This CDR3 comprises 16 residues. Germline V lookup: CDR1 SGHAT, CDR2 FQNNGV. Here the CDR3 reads CASSSLLDRISIGYTF. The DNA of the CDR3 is TGTGCCAGCAGCTCCCTCCTCGACAGGATAAGTATCGGCTACACCTTC.

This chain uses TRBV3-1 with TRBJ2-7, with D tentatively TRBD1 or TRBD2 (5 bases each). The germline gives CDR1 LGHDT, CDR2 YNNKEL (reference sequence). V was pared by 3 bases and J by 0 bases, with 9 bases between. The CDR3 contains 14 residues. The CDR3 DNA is TGTGCCAGCAGCCATGGGACGTACTCCTACGAGCAGTACTTC. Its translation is CASSHGTYSYEQYF.

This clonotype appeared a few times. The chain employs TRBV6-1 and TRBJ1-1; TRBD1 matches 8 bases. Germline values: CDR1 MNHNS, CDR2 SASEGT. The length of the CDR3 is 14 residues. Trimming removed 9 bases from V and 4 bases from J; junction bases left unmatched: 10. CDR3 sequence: CARYFRTGSTEAFF. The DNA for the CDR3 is TGTGCCAGATATTTCCGGACAGGGAGCACTGAAGCTTTCTTT.

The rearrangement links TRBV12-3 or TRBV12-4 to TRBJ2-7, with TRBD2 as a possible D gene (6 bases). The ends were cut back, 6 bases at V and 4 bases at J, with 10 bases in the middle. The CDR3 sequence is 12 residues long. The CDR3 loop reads CASRRGGYEQYF. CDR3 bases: TGTGCCAGCAGGCGTGGAGGGTACGAGCAGTACTTC.

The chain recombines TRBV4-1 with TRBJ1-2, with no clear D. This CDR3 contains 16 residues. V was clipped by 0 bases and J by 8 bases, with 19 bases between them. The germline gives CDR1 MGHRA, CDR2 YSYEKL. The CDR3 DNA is TGCGCCAGCAGCCAAGAGGTAAACCGGGCCCTACCCGGCTACACCTTC. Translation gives CASSQEVNRALPGYTF.

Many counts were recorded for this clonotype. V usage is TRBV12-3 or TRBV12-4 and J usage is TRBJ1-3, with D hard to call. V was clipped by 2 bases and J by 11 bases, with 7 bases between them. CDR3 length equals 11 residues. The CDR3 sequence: CASSLQRAIYF. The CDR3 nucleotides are TGTGCCAGCAGTTTACAAAGGGCCATATATTTT.

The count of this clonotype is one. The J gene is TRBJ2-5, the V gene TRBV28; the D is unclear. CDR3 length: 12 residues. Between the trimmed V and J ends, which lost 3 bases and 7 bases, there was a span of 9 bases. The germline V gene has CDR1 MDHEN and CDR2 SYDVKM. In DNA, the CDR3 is TGTGCCAGCAGTTTCGGGTCCGGGACCCAGTACTTC. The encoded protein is CASSFGSGTQYF. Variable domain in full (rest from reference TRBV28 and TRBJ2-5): DVKVTQSSRYLVKRTGEKVFLECVQDMDHENMFWYRQDPGLGLRLIYFSYDVKMKEKGDIPEGYSVSREKKERFSLILESASTNQTSMYLCASSFGSGTQYFGPGTRLLVL.

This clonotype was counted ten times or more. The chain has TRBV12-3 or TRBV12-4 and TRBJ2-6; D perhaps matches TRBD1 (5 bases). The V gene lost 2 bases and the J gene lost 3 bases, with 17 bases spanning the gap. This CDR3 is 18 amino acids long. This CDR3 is CASSLSRRGIGGANVLTF. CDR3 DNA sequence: TGTGCCAGCAGTTTATCAAGAAGGGGAATCGGTGGGGCCAACGTCCTGACTTTC.

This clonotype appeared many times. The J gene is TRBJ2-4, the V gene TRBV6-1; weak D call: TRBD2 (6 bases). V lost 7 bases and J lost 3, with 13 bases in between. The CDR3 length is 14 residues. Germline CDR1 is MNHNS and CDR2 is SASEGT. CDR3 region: CASTPGGVKNIQYF. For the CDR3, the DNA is TGTGCCAGCACACCCGGGGGAGTCAAAAACATTCAGTACTTC.

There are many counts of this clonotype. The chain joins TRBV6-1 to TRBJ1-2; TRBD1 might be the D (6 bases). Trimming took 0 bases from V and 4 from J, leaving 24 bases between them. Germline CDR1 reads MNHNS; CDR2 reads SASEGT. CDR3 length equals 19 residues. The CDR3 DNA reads TGTGCCAGCAGTGAAGCGATATCTCAGGACAGCACCTTTCCCTATGGCTACACCTTC. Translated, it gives CASSEAISQDSTFPYGYTF.

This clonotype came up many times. CDR3 bases: TGTGCCAGCAGCCAAGAGGAGGGAGGGAACACTGAAGCTTTCTTT. Protein product: CASSQEEGGNTEAFF. The chain carries TRBV4-2 and TRBJ1-1; D not certain. V was pared by 0 bases and J by 1 base, with 9 bases between. From germline, CDR1 is LGHNA and CDR2 YNFKEQ. The CDR3 loop spans 15 amino acids.

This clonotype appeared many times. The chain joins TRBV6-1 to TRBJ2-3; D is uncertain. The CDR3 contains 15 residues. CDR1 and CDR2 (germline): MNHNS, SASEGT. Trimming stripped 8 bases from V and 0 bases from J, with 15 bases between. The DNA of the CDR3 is TGTGCCAGCTATTCACTCACCTCTAGCACAGATACGCAGTATTTT. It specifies CASYSLTSSTDTQYF.

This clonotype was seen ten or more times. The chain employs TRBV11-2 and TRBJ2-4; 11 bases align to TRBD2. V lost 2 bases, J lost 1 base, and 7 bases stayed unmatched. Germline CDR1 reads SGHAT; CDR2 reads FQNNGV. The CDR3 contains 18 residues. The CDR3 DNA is TGTGCCAGCAGCTTACTATTAGCGGGAGGGCAGGCCAAAAACATTCAGTACTTC. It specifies CASSLLLAGGQAKNIQYF.

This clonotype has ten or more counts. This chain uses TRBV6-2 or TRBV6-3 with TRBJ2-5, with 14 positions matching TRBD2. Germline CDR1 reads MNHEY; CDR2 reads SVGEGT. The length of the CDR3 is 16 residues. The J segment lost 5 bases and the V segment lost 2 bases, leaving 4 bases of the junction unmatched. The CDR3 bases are TGTGCCAGCAGTTACGGGACTAGCGGGAGTCCGGAGACCCAGTACTTC. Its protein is CASSYGTSGSPETQYF.

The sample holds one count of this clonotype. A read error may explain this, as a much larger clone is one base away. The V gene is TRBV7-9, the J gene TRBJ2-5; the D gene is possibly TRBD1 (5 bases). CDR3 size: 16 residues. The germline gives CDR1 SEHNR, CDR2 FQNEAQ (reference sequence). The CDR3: CAGSQFLVQGQETQYF. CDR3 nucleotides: TGTGCCGGCAGCCAGTTTTTAGTCCAGGGACAAGAGACCCAGTACTTC.

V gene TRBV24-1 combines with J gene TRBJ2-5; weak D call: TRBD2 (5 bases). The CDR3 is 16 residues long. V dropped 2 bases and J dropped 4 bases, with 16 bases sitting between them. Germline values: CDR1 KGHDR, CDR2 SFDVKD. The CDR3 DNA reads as TGTGCCACCAGTGATTCTAGCCCAGAGGGAGTAGAGACCCAGTACTTC. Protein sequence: CATSDSSPEGVETQYF.

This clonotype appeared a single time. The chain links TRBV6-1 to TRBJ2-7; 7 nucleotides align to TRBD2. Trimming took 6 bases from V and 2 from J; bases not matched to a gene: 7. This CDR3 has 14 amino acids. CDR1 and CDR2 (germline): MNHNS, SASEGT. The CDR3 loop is CASRGAGLAYEQYF. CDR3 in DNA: TGTGCCAGCAGGGGAGCGGGACTCGCCTACGAGCAGTACTTC.

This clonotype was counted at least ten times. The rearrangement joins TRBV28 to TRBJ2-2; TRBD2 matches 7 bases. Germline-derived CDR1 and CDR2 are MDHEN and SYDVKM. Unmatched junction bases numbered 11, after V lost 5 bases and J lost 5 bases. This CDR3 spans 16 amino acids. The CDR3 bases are TGTGCCAGCAGTCCGAACCGCGGGAGTAGTACCGGGGAGCTGTTTTTT. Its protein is CASSPNRGSSTGELFF.

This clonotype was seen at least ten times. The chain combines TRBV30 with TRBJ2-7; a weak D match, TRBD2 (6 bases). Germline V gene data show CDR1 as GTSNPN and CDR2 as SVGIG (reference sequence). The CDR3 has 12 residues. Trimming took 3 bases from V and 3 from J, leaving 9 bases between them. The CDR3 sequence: CAWSGTGYEQYF. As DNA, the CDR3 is TGTGCCTGGAGCGGGACTGGCTACGAGCAGTACTTC.

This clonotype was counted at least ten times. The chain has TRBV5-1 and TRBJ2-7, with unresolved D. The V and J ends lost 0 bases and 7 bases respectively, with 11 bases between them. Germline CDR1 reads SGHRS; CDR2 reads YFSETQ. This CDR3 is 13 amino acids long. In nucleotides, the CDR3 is TGCGCCAGCAGCTTGGACGGCGCTTGGGAGCAGTACTTC. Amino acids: CASSLDGAWEQYF.